The 11 T cell receptor beta chains reported below all come from one sample, sequenced in a study of early T cells in non-severe SARS-CoV-2 infection. TCRdb reprocessed the 5' RACE reads with MiXCR, giving one entry per CDR3 protein. Of about 42,000 distinct CDR3 sequences in the sample, around 6.8% are singletons; the top ten hold under 5%. The sample was whole blood. The source is an adult who was a healthcare worker with PCR-confirmed SARS-CoV-2 infection or an uninfected control (not recorded which).

This clonotype was counted ten times or more. The CDR3 bases are TGTGCCACCTCTCCTTCCAGGGACCGCGTCTACGAGCAGTACTTC. Translating gives CATSPSRDRVYEQYF. The chain employs TRBV15 and TRBJ2-7; D possibly matches TRBD1 or TRBD2 (5 bases each). Per the germline V gene, CDR1 is LNHNV and CDR2 is YYDKDF (reference sequence). The CDR3 covers 15 residues. V was shortened by 8 bases and J by 3 bases, with 20 bases between the two germline ends.

This clonotype was picked up many times. The chain combines TRBV6-5 with TRBJ1-4, with D perhaps TRBD1 (6 bases). V lost 0 bases to trimming and J lost 8 bases, with 13 bases between them. This CDR3 spans 15 amino acids. The germline CDR1 and CDR2 sequences are MNHEY and SVGAGI. CDR3 protein: CASSYSTGGREKLFF. In DNA, the CDR3 is TGTGCCAGCAGTTACTCGACGGGGGGCCGGGAAAAACTGTTTTTT.

CDR3 residues: CASSDSRGTYGYTF. The CDR3 region has the DNA TGCGCCAGCAGTGATAGCAGGGGGACGTATGGCTACACCTTC. This chain joins TRBV10-2 and TRBJ1-2, with 7 bases aligning to TRBD1. From germline, CDR1 is WSHSY and CDR2 SAAADI. With 3 bases clipped from V and 5 bases from J, the junction kept 6 bases outside the gene matches. The CDR3 consists of 14 residues.

This clonotype showed up many times. The chain joins TRBV18 to TRBJ1-1; D possibly corresponds to TRBD1 (5 bases). The CDR3 consists of 16 residues. Per germline, CDR1 KGHSH and CDR2 LQKENI. The V end was cut by 3 bases, the J end by 4 bases, with 18 bases between. The chain's CDR3 is CASSPGTGLRGTEAFF. The DNA for the CDR3 is TGTGCCAGCTCACCGGGGACGGGACTAAGGGGCACTGAAGCTTTCTTT.

This clonotype turned up a few times. This sequence joins TRBV2 and TRBJ1-2, with D maybe TRBD1 (5 bases). Looked up from germline, CDR1 is SNHLY and CDR2 is FYNNEI. V shed 6 bases and J shed 8 bases, with 16 bases lying between them. The CDR3 runs 13 residues. In DNA, the CDR3 is TGTGCCAGCAGGTCGAGGGACTCGAGCGGCTACACCTTC. As protein: CASRSRDSSGYTF.

This clonotype was seen many times. This chain joins TRBV25-1 and TRBJ1-2; weak D call: TRBD1 (6 bases). V was shortened by 7 bases and J by 1 base, with 22 bases between the two germline ends. Germline assignment: CDR1 MGHDK and CDR2 SYGVNS. The CDR3 spans 17 residues. Here the CDR3 DNA reads TGTGCCAGCATGCGGGGGGACCCGGGGACATTTAACTATGGCTACACCTTC. It yields the protein CASMRGDPGTFNYGYTF.

The table lists this clonotype with many counts. The rearrangement links TRBV11-2 to TRBJ1-1; possible D gene TRBD1, 5 bases. With 2 bases removed from V and 5 bases from J, the gap between germline ends came to 15 bases. Per the germline V gene, CDR1 is SGHAT and CDR2 is FQNNGV. The CDR3 sequence is 15 residues long. The CDR3 loop is CASSLYRTGGTEAFF. DNA for the CDR3: TGTGCCAGCAGCTTATATCGGACCGGGGGAACTGAAGCTTTCTTT. The variable domain in full, completed from reference TRBV11-2 and TRBJ1-1, reads EAGVAQSPRYKIIEKRQSVAFWCNPISGHATLYWYQQILGQGPKLLIQFQNNGVVDDSQLPKDRFSAERLKGVDSTLKIQPAKLEDSAVYLCASSLYRTGGTEAFFGQGTRLTVV.

The genes are TRBV5-1 and TRBJ1-4; no firm D call. The CDR3 has 15 amino acids. Per the germline V gene, CDR1 is SGHRS and CDR2 is YFSETQ. The V and J ends lost 0 bases and 3 bases respectively, with 9 bases between them. This CDR3 is CASSLEGRPNEKLFF. In DNA, the CDR3 is TGCGCCAGCAGCTTGGAAGGGAGGCCTAATGAAAAACTGTTTTTT.

There are many counts of this clonotype. The genes are TRBV20-1 and TRBJ1-4, with 8 nucleotides matching TRBD1. Per germline, CDR1 DFQATT and CDR2 SNEGSKA (reference sequence). The CDR3 has 16 residues. With V trimmed by 6 bases and J by 0 bases, 9 bases remained unmatched. CDR3 DNA sequence: TGCAGTGCCGAGACAGGGGAGGCTGCAACTAATGAAAAACTGTTTTTT. Amino acid sequence: CSAETGEAATNEKLFF.

The V and J genes are TRBV7-9 and TRBJ2-3, with 8 positions matching TRBD2. J gave up 1 base and V 9 bases, and 6 bases lay outside the gene matches. The CDR3 is made up of 14 amino acids. Germline-derived CDR1 and CDR2 are SEHNR and FQNEAQ (reference sequence). The CDR3 bases are TGTGCCAGTTTCGCGGGGGGAGGCACAGATACGCAGTATTTT. Translating it yields CASFAGGGTDTQYF.

This chain connects TRBV5-1 to TRBJ2-1, with D tentatively TRBD1 (5 bases). CDR1 is SGHRS, CDR2 YFSETQ, per germline. The CDR3 length is 14 residues. Trimming left V 2 bases short and J 5 bases short, with 11 bases between. CDR3 region: CASSLAGSHNEQFF. The CDR3 nucleotides are TGCGCCAGCAGCTTAGCAGGGTCCCACAATGAGCAGTTCTTC.